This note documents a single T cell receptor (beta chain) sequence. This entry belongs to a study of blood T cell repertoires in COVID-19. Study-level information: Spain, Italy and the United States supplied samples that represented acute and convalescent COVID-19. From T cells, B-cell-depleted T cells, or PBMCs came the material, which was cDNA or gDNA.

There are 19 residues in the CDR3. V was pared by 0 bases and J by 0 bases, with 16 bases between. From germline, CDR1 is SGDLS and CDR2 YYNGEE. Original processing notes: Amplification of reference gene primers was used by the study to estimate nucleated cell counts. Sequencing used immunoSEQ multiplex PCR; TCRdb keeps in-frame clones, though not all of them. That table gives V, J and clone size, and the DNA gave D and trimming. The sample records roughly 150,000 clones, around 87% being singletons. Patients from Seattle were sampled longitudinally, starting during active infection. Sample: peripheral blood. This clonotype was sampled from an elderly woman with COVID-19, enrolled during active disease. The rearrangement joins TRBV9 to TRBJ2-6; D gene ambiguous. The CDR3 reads CASSVEPARIYSGANVLTF. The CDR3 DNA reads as TGTGCCAGCAGCGTAGAGCCCGCCAGGATTTACTCTGGGGCCAACGTCCTGACTTTC.